Shown below are 20 T cell receptor beta chains from a single sample sequenced in a study of technical replicates of blood from a few donors. Sequencing used immunoSEQ multiplex PCR; TCRdb keeps in-frame clones, though not all of them. The sample carries about 82,000 clones, roughly 93% recorded once. The source material was T cells isolated from PBMCs. Receptors were obtained from a human donor in good health.

J is TRBJ1-1 and V is TRBV7-9, with D possibly matching TRBD1 (5 bases). The germline gives CDR1 SEHNR, CDR2 FQNEAQ (reference sequence). This CDR3 comprises 15 residues. Trimming left V 0 bases short and J 1 base short, with 9 bases between. CDR3 DNA: TGTGCCAGCAGCTTAGCGATGACAGAGAACACTGAAGCTTTCTTT. It codes for CASSLAMTENTEAFF.

The rearrangement uses TRBV7-9 and TRBJ2-7; no firm D call. The CDR3 has 13 amino acids. Trimming removed 5 bases at V and 2 bases at J, with 10 bases between. Germline V lookup: CDR1 SEHNR, CDR2 FQNEAQ (reference sequence). As DNA, the CDR3 is TGTGCCAGCAGCCGAGTAATCGCCTACGAGCAGTACTTC. It translates to CASSRVIAYEQYF.

The chain is built from TRBV2 and TRBJ1-1, with a possible D match to TRBD1 (6 bases). The germline V gene encodes CDR1 SNHLY and CDR2 FYNNEI. The CDR3 runs to 15 residues. V gave up 5 bases and J gave up 3 bases, with 16 bases separating them. The DNA for the CDR3 is TGTGCCAGCAGTTCGATGCAGGGGATGGACACTGAAGCTTTCTTT. It is translated as CASSSMQGMDTEAFF.

The rearrangement links TRBV4-1 to TRBJ2-5; TRBD2 matches at 10 bases. Germline CDR1 and CDR2: MGHRA and YSYEKL. The CDR3 has 15 amino acids. Trimming at V came to 1 base and at J to 4 bases, leaving 3 bases not matched to a gene. The CDR3 here is CASSQGLAGAETQYF. DNA for the CDR3: TGCGCCAGCAGCCAAGGGCTAGCGGGAGCAGAGACCCAGTACTTC.

The chain joins TRBV28 to TRBJ2-1; TRBD2 might be the D (5 bases). The CDR3 loop spans 13 amino acids. Trimming removed 8 bases from V and 9 bases from J, with 17 bases in between. The germline CDR1 and CDR2 sequences are MDHEN and SYDVKM. CDR3 in DNA: TGTGCCAGCTGGAAACAACCGGGGAGTGAGCAGTTCTTC. It yields the protein CASWKQPGSEQFF.

This chain links TRBV5-5 with TRBJ1-2; D unclear. CDR3 size: 16 residues. Germline V gene sequence: CDR1 SGHKS, CDR2 YYEKEE (reference sequence). Trimming left V 4 bases short and J 2 bases short, with 18 bases between. The CDR3 nucleotides read TGTGCCAGCAGCATCCTACAGTCCGCAGCCAACTATGGCTACACCTTC. Its translation: CASSILQSAANYGYTF. Full variable domain (rest looked up from reference TRBV5-5 and TRBJ1-2): DAGVTQSPTHLIKTRGQQVTLRCSPISGHKSVSWYQQVLGQGPQFIFQYYEKEERGRGNFPDRFSARQFPNYSSELNVNALLLGDSALYLCASSILQSAANYGYTFGSGTRLTVV.

In DNA, the CDR3 is TGTGCCAGCAGTGAGGCCCCCACCCTAGACTATGAAAAACTGTTTTTT. Translating it yields CASSEAPTLDYEKLFF. The chain uses TRBV6-1 and TRBJ1-4; D is undetermined. Germline V gene data show CDR1 as MNHNS and CDR2 as SASEGT. The CDR3 runs 16 residues. Trimming pared 3 bases from V and 6 bases from J, leaving 17 bases between.

This chain connects TRBV6-6 to TRBJ1-5; 9 bases are shared with TRBD1. The CDR3 totals 16 residues. Trimming at V came to 2 bases and at J to 6 bases, leaving 8 bases not matched to a gene. Looked up from germline, CDR1 is MNHNY and CDR2 is SVGAGI (reference sequence). The CDR3 DNA follows: TGTGCCAGCAGTTACCCGGGACAGGGAATAGGTCAGCCCCAGCATTTT. It encodes CASSYPGQGIGQPQHF.

The V and J genes are TRBV6-1 and TRBJ2-3; TRBD2 matches 9 bases. V lost 1 base to trimming and J lost 4 bases; unmatched junction nucleotides: 3. The CDR3 spans 15 residues. Per the germline V gene, CDR1 is MNHNS and CDR2 is SASEGT. This CDR3 is CASSEVLAGADTQYF. In DNA, the CDR3 is TGTGCCAGCAGTGAAGTTTTAGCGGGAGCAGATACGCAGTATTTT.

The genes are TRBV15 and TRBJ1-1; possible D gene TRBD1, 5 bases. CDR1 and CDR2 (germline): LNHNV, YYDKDF (reference sequence). CDR3 length equals 16 residues. The V end lost 3 bases, the J end lost 2 bases, and 16 bases lay between the germline ends. The chain's CDR3 is CATSSSLGRTNTEAFF. CDR3 nucleotide sequence: TGTGCCACCAGCAGCTCTCTGGGAAGGACAAACACTGAAGCTTTCTTT.

This chain joins TRBV6-1 and TRBJ2-7; 7 positions agree with TRBD2. CDR3 length: 14 residues. Germline V gene lookup returns CDR1 MNHNS and CDR2 SASEGT. Trimming cost V 2 bases and J 7 bases; bases outside gene matches: 8. In DNA form, the CDR3 reads TGTGCCAGCAGTGAAATGAGACTAGCCTTAGAGCAGTACTTC. It encodes CASSEMRLALEQYF.

The chain combines TRBV9 with TRBJ2-3; TRBD2 agrees at 8 bases. Germline CDR1 and CDR2: SGDLS and YYNGEE. This CDR3 is built from 16 residues. The ends lost 1 base at V and 1 base at J; junction bases unmatched: 5. CDR3 bases: TGTGCCAGCAGCGTAAGAGCGGGAGCGGGCACAGATACGCAGTATTTT. It codes for CASSVRAGAGTDTQYF.

The rearrangement joins TRBV6-1 to TRBJ2-1, with TRBD2 identical over 10 bases. Germline trimming cut 8 bases from V and 4 bases from J; bases unmatched to any gene: 8. There are 15 residues in the CDR3. Looked up from germline, CDR1 is MNHNS and CDR2 is SASEGT. CDR3 amino acids: CASPALAGVYNEQFF. In DNA, the CDR3 is TGTGCCAGCCCCGCCCTAGCGGGAGTTTACAATGAGCAGTTCTTC.

This chain connects TRBV30 to TRBJ2-5; tentative D call: TRBD1 (6 bases). V shed 2 bases and J shed 5 bases, with 12 bases lying between them. CDR3 length: 13 amino acids. CDR1 and CDR2 (germline): GTSNPN, SVGIG (reference sequence). The CDR3 is CAWSSQGFETQYF. The CDR3 DNA reads TGTGCCTGGAGTTCCCAGGGGTTTGAGACCCAGTACTTC.

The chain uses TRBV15 and TRBJ1-1; TRBD1 matches at 7 bases. V shed 0 bases and J 12 bases; nucleotides not matched to a gene: 10. The CDR3 spans 14 residues. Germline V gene data show CDR1 as LNHNV and CDR2 as YYDKDF (reference sequence). The CDR3 sequence is CATSRDGQVYGTFF. The CDR3, as DNA: TGTGCCACCAGCAGAGATGGACAGGTATACGGTACTTTCTTT.

The chain recombines TRBV6-6 with TRBJ2-1, with D possibly matching TRBD2 (5 bases). Germline-derived CDR1 and CDR2 are MNHNY and SVGAGI (reference sequence). V gave up 6 bases and J gave up 0 bases, with 9 bases separating them. This CDR3 has 14 residues. The CDR3 loop is CASSMGSSYNEQFF. The CDR3 nucleotides read TGTGCCAGCAGCATGGGGAGCTCCTACAATGAGCAGTTCTTC.

The V gene is TRBV29-1, the J gene TRBJ1-1; D gene uncertain. The CDR3 runs to 11 residues. Germline CDR1 and CDR2: SQVTM and ANQGSEA. The germline V and J ends were trimmed by 6 bases and 6 bases, with 11 bases remaining between them. This chain's CDR3 is CSVGETSEAFF. The DNA of the CDR3 is TGCAGCGTCGGGGAGACGTCTGAAGCTTTCTTT.

The genes are TRBV14 and TRBJ2-7, with D perhaps TRBD1 (5 bases). Trimming pared 3 bases from V and 1 base from J, leaving 13 bases between. Germline V gene data show CDR1 as SGHDN and CDR2 as FVKESK. The CDR3 has 15 residues. CDR3 region: CASSHLSGFSYEQYF. The CDR3 DNA reads as TGTGCCAGCAGCCACCTATCAGGGTTTTCCTACGAGCAGTACTTC. Supplemented by reference TRBV14 and TRBJ2-7, the full variable domain reads EAGVTQFPSHSVIEKGQTVTLRCDPISGHDNLYWYRRVMGKEIKFLLHFVKESKQDESGMPNNRFLAERTGGTYSTLKVQPAELEDSGVYFCASSHLSGFSYEQYFGPGTRLTVT.

The chain links TRBV7-8 to TRBJ2-5; 7 bases agree with TRBD2. CDR3 length equals 15 residues. The J segment lost 2 bases and the V segment lost 2 bases, leaving 5 bases of the junction unmatched. Germline V gene data show CDR1 as SGHVS and CDR2 as FQNEAQ. The CDR3 DNA reads TGTGCCAGCAGCTTATACCGGGGGGATCAAGAGACCCAGTACTTC. This translates into CASSLYRGDQETQYF.

The chain combines TRBV6-5 with TRBJ2-1; the match to TRBD1 covers 7 bases. Trimming at V came to 8 bases and at J to 3 bases, leaving 4 bases not matched to a gene. Germline V CDR1 and CDR2: MNHEY, SVGAGI. This CDR3 is 13 amino acids long. CDR3 region: CASCSGGYNEQFF. DNA of the CDR3: TGTGCCAGCTGTTCAGGGGGCTACAATGAGCAGTTCTTC.